This TCR beta chain stems from a study of blood T cell repertoires in COVID-19. Germline V gene sequence: CDR1 WSHSY, CDR2 SAAADI. This CDR3 is built from 13 residues. Trimming removed 4 bases from V and 2 bases from J, with 8 bases in between. Study processing details: Scientists estimated how many nucleated cells there were by amplifying reference gene primers. This table comes from immunoSEQ multiplex PCR, and its TCRdb copy is limited to in-frame clones, with some not included. That table supplies the V and J calls and clone size; D and trimming were determined from the DNA. The profile shows around 140,000 clones, approximately 88% of them singletons.

This receptor was identified in a woman between 45 and 65 years old with acute or convalescent COVID-19. Sequenced sample: peripheral blood. The chain uses TRBV10-2 and TRBJ1-2; D unresolved. CDR3 protein: CASSGDGNYGYTF. The CDR3 region has the DNA TGCGCCAGCAGTGGTGACGGGAACTATGGCTACACCTTC.